A single sample is the source of the 11 T cell receptor beta chains below, sequenced in a study of molecular identifiers for immune sequencing clone quantification. Each CDR3 protein is one row after TCRdb ran MiXCR on the PCR reads. This sample has about 510,000 distinct CDR3 sequences, with 20% to 25% found just once. Input material: naive CD8+ T cells from blood, with Jurkat cell RNA spiked in. Noted subset: FACS-sorted CD8+CD4-CCR7+CD45RA+ naive T cells. The receptors come from a human donor in good health. Some libraries in this study had Jurkat cell RNA spiked in.

This clonotype has just a few counts. The rearrangement uses TRBV27 and TRBJ2-7; D is possibly TRBD1 or TRBD2 (5 bases each). Germline CDR1 reads MNHEY; CDR2 reads SMNVEV (reference sequence). The CDR3 covers 11 residues. V dropped 5 bases and J dropped 10 bases, with 12 bases sitting between them. The CDR3 nucleotides read TGTGCCAGCAGTCACAACCGGGACCAGTACTTC. This encodes CASSHNRDQYF.

This clonotype appeared many times. V gene TRBV6-5 combines with J gene TRBJ2-7; TRBD2 matches at 14 bases. The trim removed 0 bases at V and 6 bases at J, leaving 1 base unmatched. This CDR3 region has 15 residues. Germline values: CDR1 MNHEY, CDR2 SVGAGI. The CDR3 sequence is CASSYSTSGRGEQYF. The CDR3 DNA sequence: TGTGCCAGCAGTTACTCGACTAGCGGGAGGGGCGAGCAGTACTTC.

This clonotype has at least ten counts. The rearrangement joins TRBV7-9 to TRBJ2-7; D might be TRBD2 (6 bases). CDR3 length: 15 residues. The V gene's germline CDR1 is SEHNR and CDR2 FQNEAQ (reference sequence). Trimming cost V 1 base and J 4 bases, with 14 bases left between them. The CDR3 is CASSLVLAGLYEQYF. The CDR3 coding sequence is TGTGCCAGCAGCTTAGTTCTGGCGGGACTGTACGAGCAGTACTTC. Supplemented by reference TRBV7-9 and TRBJ2-7, the full variable domain reads DTGVSQNPRHKITKRGQNVTFRCDPISEHNRLYWYRQTLGQGPEFLTYFQNEAQLEKSRLLSDRFSAERPKGSFSTLEIQRTEQGDSAMYLCASSLVLAGLYEQYFGPGTRLTVT.

This clonotype came up a few times. Written as DNA, the CDR3 is TGCAGTGCTGTTGACAGGGAGAACACCGGGGAGCTGTTTTTT. Amino acids: CSAVDRENTGELFF. The rearrangement uses TRBV20-1 and TRBJ2-2, with 7 bases fitting TRBD1. J lost 1 base, V lost 5 bases, and 4 bases had no gene match. Germline CDR1 reads DFQATT; CDR2 reads SNEGSKA (reference sequence). The CDR3 covers 14 residues.

This clonotype occurred a few times. J is TRBJ2-1 and V is TRBV20-1; D remains ambiguous. The CDR3 contains 15 residues. Germline V CDR1 and CDR2: DFQATT, SNEGSKA (reference sequence). Between the trimmed V and J ends, which lost 3 bases and 0 bases, there was a span of 12 bases. The CDR3 here is CSARRPASSYNEQFF. The CDR3 DNA reads TGCAGTGCTAGGAGACCCGCGAGCTCCTACAATGAGCAGTTCTTC.

Concerning this clonotype itself: The final CDR3 position lacks the conserved phenylalanine or tryptophan, pointing to a likely read error. The chain links TRBV6-2 or TRBV6-3 to TRBJ2-7, with D possibly matching TRBD2 (5 bases). With 10 bases removed from V and 3 bases from J, the gap between germline ends came to 13 bases. The CDR3 has 12 amino acids. Germline CDR1 is MNHEY and CDR2 is SVGEGT. CDR3 amino acids: CATRDFYYEQYY. CDR3 bases: TGTGCCACCCGGGATTTTTACTACGAGCAGTACTAC.

To note about this clonotype: It may be a read error: a sequence one base away is much more abundant. The rearrangement links TRBV2 to TRBJ1-5; the D is unclear. Germline V gene lookup returns CDR1 SNHLY and CDR2 FYNNEI. There are 14 residues in the CDR3. This CDR3 is CACSEWGDNQPQHF. The DNA of the CDR3 is TGTGCCTGCAGTGAATGGGGAGATAATCAGCCCCAGCATTTT.

As to this clonotype: A read error is possible here, since a much larger clone lies one base away. This chain uses TRBV27 with TRBJ1-1; D gene unclear. This CDR3 contains 14 residues. Germline lookup yields CDR1 MNHEY and CDR2 SMNVEV (reference sequence). V was shortened by 8 bases and J by 0 bases, with 13 bases between the two germline ends. CDR3 DNA: TGTGCCAGCGGTCCGTCACGGCTGAACACTGAAGCTTTCTTT. Translation: CASGPSRLNTEAFF.

Only a few counts were recorded for this clonotype. The chain has TRBV4-1 and TRBJ2-7; TRBD1 agrees at 8 bases. Germline V lookup: CDR1 MGHRA, CDR2 YSYEKL. The CDR3 consists of 14 residues. V dropped 3 bases and J dropped 5; count of bases not matched to a gene: 6. The CDR3 nucleotides are TGCGCCAGCAGCCATGGACAGGGTTCCGACGAGCAGTACTTC. Encoded protein: CASSHGQGSDEQYF.

Concerning this clonotype itself: A clone one base away is much larger, so this may be a read error. J is TRBJ2-3 and V is TRBV4-3, with D unclear. Trimming cost V 0 bases and J 4 bases, with 17 bases left between them. The CDR3 totals 17 residues. CDR1 and CDR2 from the germline V gene are LGHNA and YSLEER. The CDR3 loop is CASSQDLPGSVADTQYF. The CDR3 DNA follows: TGCGCCAGCAGCCAAGATTTACCAGGATCCGTCGCAGATACGCAGTATTTT.

Ten or more counts support this clonotype. The gene calls are TRBV29-1 and TRBJ1-2; 8 bases match TRBD1. CDR3 length: 15 residues. Germline loops: CDR1 SQVTM, CDR2 ANQGSEA. V was pared by 6 bases and J by 0 bases, with 9 bases of the junction left unmatched. Here the CDR3 reads CSVAGQAESNYGYTF. The CDR3 nucleotides read TGCAGCGTCGCGGGACAGGCAGAGTCTAACTATGGCTACACCTTC.